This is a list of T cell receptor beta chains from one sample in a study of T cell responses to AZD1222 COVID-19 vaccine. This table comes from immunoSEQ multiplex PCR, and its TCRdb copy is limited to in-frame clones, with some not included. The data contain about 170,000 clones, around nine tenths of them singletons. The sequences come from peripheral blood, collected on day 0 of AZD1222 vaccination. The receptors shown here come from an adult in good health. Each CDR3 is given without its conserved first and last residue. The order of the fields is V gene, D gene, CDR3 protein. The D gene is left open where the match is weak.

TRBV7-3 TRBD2 ASSLPGGGLYEQY
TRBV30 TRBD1 AWSGTGAQPQH
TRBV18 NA ASSRTTGGNEKLF
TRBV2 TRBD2 ASRGRTSNSYNEQF
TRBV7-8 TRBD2 AISVTSYDEQF
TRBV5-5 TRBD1 ASRNLDRGWNSPLH
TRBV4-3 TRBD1 ASSQDWTGPNQPQH
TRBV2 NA ASSEQTGKQWPQH
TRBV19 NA ASSIAGYGEQF
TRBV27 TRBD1 ASRTDRGKTYEQY
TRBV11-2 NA ASSSLTEYYNSPLH
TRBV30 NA ACAIGIDNSPLH
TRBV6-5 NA ASSPKGAGTPLH
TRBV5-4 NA ASSLGGDQPQH
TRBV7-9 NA ASSSPEAGQETQY
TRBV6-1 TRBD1 ASSEIGQGARGYT
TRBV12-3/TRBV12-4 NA ASSSSSGYT
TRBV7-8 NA ASRETGTPGDTQY
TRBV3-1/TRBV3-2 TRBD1 ASSLTGDYGYT
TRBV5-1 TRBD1 ASSTGQGARGYGYT
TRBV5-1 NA ASSPDRTLSTEAF
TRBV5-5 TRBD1 ASSPLTGGGNQPQH
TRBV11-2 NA ASSPAKADTQY
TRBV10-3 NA AISASDTEAF
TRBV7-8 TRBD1 ASSPRGRLNTEAF
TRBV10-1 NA ASSPSGLVGYT
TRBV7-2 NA ASSLLQGMYGYT
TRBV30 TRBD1 AWSQGARYEQY